These 14 T cell receptor beta chains were sequenced from one sample in a study of blood T cell repertoires in COVID-19. Sequencing used immunoSEQ multiplex PCR; TCRdb keeps in-frame clones, though not all of them. This table holds about 59,000 clones, less than 85% found once. Sequencing was performed on peripheral blood. All receptors come from a woman aged 70-85 years with acute or convalescent COVID-19.

The chain carries TRBV27 and TRBJ1-2; a possible D gene is TRBD1 (6 bases). The V gene's germline CDR1 is MNHEY and CDR2 SMNVEV (reference sequence). The CDR3 contains 19 residues. The CDR3 loop is CENRDTTTLTSSPKGGYTF. CDR3 DNA sequence: TGTGAAAACCGGGACACAACAACTTTAACATCTTCTCCCAAAGGCGGCTACACCTTC.

The chain links TRBV19 to TRBJ2-1; no definite D call. Germline lookup yields CDR1 LNHDA and CDR2 SQIVND (reference sequence). CDR3 size: 12 residues. The V gene lost 7 bases and the J gene lost 0 bases, with 4 bases spanning the gap. CDR3 in amino acids: CASTSSYNEQFF. In DNA, the CDR3 is TGTGCCAGTACGAGCTCCTACAATGAGCAGTTCTTC.

The chain is built from TRBV5-1 and TRBJ1-5; D perhaps matches TRBD1 (5 bases). From germline, CDR1 is SGHRS and CDR2 YFSETQ. The CDR3 spans 17 residues. The V gene lost 0 bases and the J gene lost 0 bases, with 13 bases spanning the gap. This CDR3 is CASSLDAGDSSNQPQHF. CDR3 in DNA: TGCGCCAGCAGCTTGGATGCAGGCGACAGTAGCAATCAGCCCCAGCATTTT.

This clone was found once. The rearrangement links TRBV13 to TRBJ2-6, with D perhaps matching TRBD1 (5 bases). Germline V gives CDR1 PRHDT, CDR2 FYEKMQ (reference sequence). The CDR3 consists of 20 residues. V shed 1 base and J shed 0 bases, with 19 bases lying between them. CDR3 protein: CASSLERARTSDSGANVLTF. In DNA, the CDR3 is TGTGCCAGCAGCTTAGAGAGAGCACGGACAAGTGACTCTGGGGCCAACGTCCTGACTTTC.

Remarks on this clone: The same CDR3 is also encoded by other DNA sequences in this sample. The chain carries TRBV5-1 and TRBJ1-2; D remains unclear. Germline CDR1 is SGHRS and CDR2 is YFSETQ. The CDR3 has 13 amino acids. V lost 0 bases and J 1 base, leaving 4 bases between the germline ends. CDR3 bases: TGCGCCAGCAGCTTGGACAGTAACTATGGCTACACCTTC. This sequence encodes CASSLDSNYGYTF.

This chain connects TRBV18 to TRBJ1-1, with 11 bases identical to TRBD1. Germline V lookup: CDR1 KGHSH, CDR2 LQKENI. CDR3 length: 14 residues. After removal of 4 bases from V and 5 bases from J, the junction contained 3 bases not matched to a gene. CDR3 coding DNA: TGTGCCAGCTCACGAGGGACAGGGGGGACTGAAGCTTTCTTT. This gives the protein CASSRGTGGTEAFF.

J is TRBJ2-3 and V is TRBV9; D gene unclear. Germline V gene data show CDR1 as SGDLS and CDR2 as YYNGEE. CDR3 size: 13 residues. The V and J ends lost 4 bases and 5 bases respectively, with 11 bases between them. Here the CDR3 reads CASSPSRGDTQYF. The DNA of the CDR3 is TGTGCCAGCAGCCCCTCCCGCGGAGATACGCAGTATTTT. Full variable domain (rest looked up from reference TRBV9 and TRBJ2-3): DSGVTQTPKHLITATGQRVTLRCSPRSGDLSVYWYQQSLDQGLQFLIQYYNGEERAKGNILERFSAQQFPDLHSELNLSSLELGDSALYFCASSPSRGDTQYFGPGTRLTVL.

The chain carries TRBV21-1 and TRBJ2-3; the D call in the table, TRBD1, was not verified against the DNA. TRBV21-1 is assigned pseudogene status. This CDR3 region has 15 residues. The CDR3 DNA is TGTGCCAGCAGCCCCCGGGACACCGTCGCAGATACGCAGTATTTT. Encoded protein: CASSPRDTVADTQYF.

The CDR3 region has the DNA TGCGCCAGCAGCCAAGTCAGTCACCACGGGGGCACTGAAGCTTTCTTT. Translating gives CASSQVSHHGGTEAFF. The genes are TRBV4-1 and TRBJ1-1, with TRBD1 as a possible D gene (5 bases). Trimming stripped 1 base from V and 4 bases from J, with 16 bases between. The CDR3 consists of 16 residues. Germline V gene lookup returns CDR1 MGHRA and CDR2 YSYEKL.

This chain uses TRBV7-9 with TRBJ2-2; TRBD1 might be the D (5 bases). The V gene lost 5 bases and the J gene lost 2 bases, with 15 bases spanning the gap. The CDR3 consists of 16 residues. Germline V gene data show CDR1 as SEHNR and CDR2 as FQNEAQ (reference sequence). Here the CDR3 DNA reads TGTGCCAGCAGCCAAGCCCCAGGGATTAACACCGGGGAGCTGTTTTTT. This encodes CASSQAPGINTGELFF.

This rearrangement joins TRBV19 to TRBJ2-1, with D perhaps TRBD2 (6 bases). V gave up 2 bases and J gave up 7 bases, with 15 bases separating them. This CDR3 is 15 amino acids long. Germline V lookup: CDR1 LNHDA, CDR2 SQIVND (reference sequence). The CDR3 DNA reads as TGTGCCAGTAGTATATGGGGTAGCGGTCGGAATGAGCAGTTCTTC. Its protein is CASSIWGSGRNEQFF. The variable domain in full, with the rest retrieved from reference TRBV19 and TRBJ2-1, is DGGITQSPKYLFRKEGQNVTLSCEQNLNHDAMYWYRQDPGQGLRLIYYSQIVNDFQKGDIAEGYSVSREKKESFPLTVTSAQKNPTAFYLCASSIWGSGRNEQFFGPGTRLTVL.

The V and J genes are TRBV4-1 and TRBJ2-2; 9 positions agree with TRBD2. Trimming at V came to 4 bases and at J to 1 base, leaving 4 bases not matched to a gene. Per germline, CDR1 MGHRA and CDR2 YSYEKL. The CDR3 sequence is 16 residues long. CDR3 amino acids: CASSPLAGENTGELFF. CDR3 coding DNA: TGCGCCAGCAGCCCCTTAGCGGGGGAGAACACCGGGGAGCTGTTTTTT.

V and J are TRBV12-5 and TRBJ1-5; 7 bases are a match to TRBD1. With 6 bases clipped from V and 0 bases from J, the junction kept 2 bases outside the gene matches. Germline lookup yields CDR1 LGHNT and CDR2 FRNRAP. This CDR3 is built from 14 residues. In DNA, the CDR3 is TGTGCTAGTGGCCAGGGGGGTAGCAATCAGCCCCAGCATTTT. This encodes CASGQGGSNQPQHF. The whole variable domain, remainder taken from reference TRBV12-5 and TRBJ1-5, is DARVTQTPRHKVTEMGQEVTMRCQPILGHNTVFWYRQTMMQGLELLAYFRNRAPLDDSGMPKDRFSAEMPDATLATLKIQPSEPRDSAVYFCASGQGGSNQPQHFGDGTRLSIL.

The chain employs TRBV10-3 and TRBJ1-2; D gene unclear. Trimming left V 3 bases short and J 3 bases short, with 11 bases between. The CDR3 has 14 amino acids. CDR1 is ENHRY, CDR2 SYGVKD, per germline. CDR3 residues: CAISDEGADYGYTF. The DNA for the CDR3 is TGTGCCATCAGTGACGAGGGCGCGGACTATGGCTACACCTTC.